The next 24 T cell receptor beta chains were all read from a single sample in a study of technical replicates of blood from a few donors. The repertoire was sequenced with immunoSEQ multiplex PCR; TCRdb's copy has only in-frame clones and lacks some. In the table there are 15,000 to 18,000 clones, around 86% of which are singletons. What was sequenced was PBMCs. These receptors all stem from a human donor in good health.

Only a few counts were recorded for this clone. V and J are TRBV5-1 and TRBJ2-2; 13 bases are a match to TRBD2. Germline loops: CDR1 SGHRS, CDR2 YFSETQ. The V segment lost 4 bases and the J segment 5 bases; nucleotides outside the gene matches: 5. This CDR3 has 16 residues. For the CDR3, the DNA is TGCGCCAGCAGCAGGACTAGCGGGAGTGGGACCGGGGAGCTGTTTTTT. This gives the protein CASSRTSGSGTGELFF.

The V gene is TRBV30, the J gene TRBJ1-5; 8 positions agree with TRBD1. With V trimmed by 1 base and J by 4 bases, 0 bases remained unmatched. Germline V CDR1 and CDR2: GTSNPN, SVGIG (reference sequence). The CDR3 loop spans 13 amino acids. CDR3 coding DNA: TGTGCCTGGAGTGGGACAGGGAATCAGCCCCAGCATTTT. Its translation: CAWSGTGNQPQHF.

The gene calls are TRBV7-2 and TRBJ1-2; TRBD1 matches 7 bases. V was pared by 4 bases and J by 7 bases, with 9 bases of the junction left unmatched. The CDR3 is 14 amino acids. Germline V gives CDR1 SGHTA, CDR2 FQGNSA. Here the CDR3 reads CASSSQTGPRGYTF. The CDR3, as DNA: TGTGCCAGCAGCTCACAGACAGGGCCGCGTGGCTACACCTTC.

This clone appeared a few times. The chain is built from TRBV7-2 and TRBJ2-7; weak D call: TRBD2 (6 bases). Germline V gene lookup returns CDR1 SGHTA and CDR2 FQGNSA. Between the trimmed V and J ends, which lost 5 bases and 6 bases, there was a span of 17 bases. This CDR3 is 14 amino acids long. The CDR3 reads CASSPGGNLGEQYF. The DNA of the CDR3 is TGTGCCAGCAGCCCCGGGGGAAATTTAGGCGAGCAGTACTTC. The full variable domain, its missing parts supplied by reference TRBV7-2 and TRBJ2-7, is GAGVSQSPSNKVTEKGKDVELRCDPISGHTALYWYRQSLGQGLEFLIYFQGNSAPDKSGLPSDRFSAERTGGSVSTLTIQRTQQEDSAVYLCASSPGGNLGEQYFGPGTRLTVT.

This clone has only a few counts. The chain uses TRBV27 and TRBJ2-5, with 12 bases that match TRBD2. Germline V gene lookup returns CDR1 MNHEY and CDR2 SMNVEV (reference sequence). This CDR3 spans 14 amino acids. V lost 6 bases, J lost 3 bases, and 2 bases stayed unmatched. CDR3 DNA: TGTGCCAGCAGGCGACTAGCGGGAGAAGAGACCCAGTACTTC. Amino acids: CASRRLAGEETQYF.

The rearrangement joins TRBV6-5 to TRBJ2-3; D unresolved. This CDR3 spans 12 amino acids. The V and J ends lost 1 base and 6 bases respectively, with 5 bases between them. Germline lookup yields CDR1 MNHEY and CDR2 SVGAGI. CDR3 sequence (DNA): TGTGCCAGCAGTTACTTCGGGGATACGCAGTATTTT. This codes for CASSYFGDTQYF.

This clone was counted a single time. The J gene is TRBJ2-3, the V gene TRBV6-5; TRBD2 agrees at 13 bases. This CDR3 is 15 amino acids long. Germline assignment: CDR1 MNHEY and CDR2 SVGAGI. Trimming took 5 bases from V and 5 from J; bases not matched to a gene: 4. This CDR3 is CASSPRLAGGDTQYF. In DNA form, the CDR3 reads TGTGCCAGCAGTCCGCGACTAGCGGGGGGAGATACGCAGTATTTT.

The chain has TRBV7-7 and TRBJ2-3, with D possibly matching TRBD2 (7 bases). Germline V gives CDR1 SSHAT, CDR2 FNYEAQ (reference sequence). The CDR3 runs to 14 residues. V dropped 5 bases and J dropped 6 bases, with 15 bases sitting between them. The CDR3 here is CASSPRAGADTQYF. CDR3 nucleotides: TGTGCCAGCAGCCCACGGGCGGGGGCCGATACGCAGTATTTT.

The J gene is TRBJ2-3, the V gene TRBV5-5; no firm D call. This CDR3 contains 12 residues. Trimming took off 1 base at V and 7 bases at J, with 7 bases between the two ends. The germline gives CDR1 SGHKS, CDR2 YYEKEE (reference sequence). The CDR3 here is CASSLSLNTQYF. The DNA of the CDR3 is TGTGCCAGCAGCTTGAGTCTAAATACGCAGTATTTT. Drawing the rest from reference TRBV5-5 and TRBJ2-3, the complete variable domain is DAGVTQSPTHLIKTRGQQVTLRCSPISGHKSVSWYQQVLGQGPQFIFQYYEKEERGRGNFPDRFSARQFPNYSSELNVNALLLGDSALYLCASSLSLNTQYFGPGTRLTVL.

V is TRBV2 and J is TRBJ2-6, with D perhaps TRBD2 (5 bases). The V gene's germline CDR1 is SNHLY and CDR2 FYNNEI. V was clipped by 3 bases and J by 2 bases, with 8 bases between them. This CDR3 comprises 15 residues. CDR3 sequence reads: CASSERVAGANVLTF. CDR3 bases: TGTGCCAGCAGTGAGAGGGTGGCTGGGGCCAACGTCCTGACTTTC.

The chain employs TRBV19 and TRBJ2-1; 10 bases are shared with TRBD2. Trimming cost V 9 bases and J 9 bases; bases outside gene matches: 14. Germline V gives CDR1 LNHDA, CDR2 SQIVND (reference sequence). The CDR3 is 15 amino acids. The CDR3 sequence is CASTQRGTSDTEQFF. In DNA form, the CDR3 reads TGTGCCAGCACACAGCGGGGGACTAGCGACACTGAGCAGTTCTTC.

Note on this clone: Relative to the germline gene, one junction end is altered; a read error may explain this. The chain couples TRBV10-2 to TRBJ1-5, with 10 bases lining up with TRBD1. CDR3 length: 14 amino acids. The V gene's germline CDR1 is WSHSY and CDR2 SAAADI. CDR3 region: CASSGDRGKQPQHF. The CDR3 nucleotides are TGCGCCAGCAGTGGGGACAGGGGCAAACAGCCCCAGCATTTT.

V usage is TRBV13 and J usage is TRBJ2-1; TRBD2 matches at 8 bases. In germline, CDR1 is PRHDT, CDR2 FYEKMQ (reference sequence). Trimming cost V 1 base and J 1 base; bases outside gene matches: 9. This CDR3 comprises 18 residues. The CDR3 DNA reads TGTGCCAGCAGCTTAGCGGGAGGGCTCAGGAGGTCCTACAATGAGCAGTTCTTC. This encodes CASSLAGGLRRSYNEQFF.

This chain uses TRBV7-8 with TRBJ2-1; the D gene is possibly TRBD2 (6 bases). Germline V gives CDR1 SGHVS, CDR2 FQNEAQ. The CDR3 length is 16 residues. Trimming removed 0 bases from V and 3 bases from J, with 12 bases in between. CDR3 sequence (DNA): TGTGCCAGCAGCTTAGCGCAAGCGGGTAGCTACAATGAGCAGTTCTTC. Protein: CASSLAQAGSYNEQFF.

V and J are TRBV2 and TRBJ1-4; 7 bases are a match to TRBD1. Trimming took 8 bases from V and 7 from J; bases not matched to a gene: 13. The V gene's germline CDR1 is SNHLY and CDR2 FYNNEI. This CDR3 comprises 15 residues. CDR3 in amino acids: CASQRGQALGEKLFF. CDR3 DNA: TGTGCCAGCCAGAGAGGACAGGCGTTGGGTGAAAAACTGTTTTTT.

V is TRBV6-6 and J is TRBJ2-7; tentative D call: TRBD1 (6 bases). Trimming cost V 11 bases and J 2 bases, with 16 bases left between them. Germline V gene data show CDR1 as MNHNY and CDR2 as SVGAGI (reference sequence). This CDR3 comprises 13 residues. CDR3 DNA sequence: TGTGCCGTAGGGACACCCGCTCCCTACGAGCAGTACTTC. Translating gives CAVGTPAPYEQYF.

This chain uses TRBV21-1 with TRBJ2-7; the D call in the table, TRBD1, was not verified against the DNA. TRBV21-1 is a pseudogene. The CDR3 extends over 13 amino acids. Written as DNA, the CDR3 is TGTGCCAGCACGACCTTGGACAGCTACGAGCAGTACTTC. Its translation is CASTTLDSYEQYF.

The chain links TRBV6-4 to TRBJ1-1, with 9 bases lining up with TRBD1. Germline V gives CDR1 MRHNA, CDR2 SNTAGT. The CDR3 extends over 14 amino acids. After removal of 4 bases from V and 12 bases from J, the junction contained 12 bases not matched to a gene. The CDR3 reads CASSAETGGRSPFF. CDR3 sequence (DNA): TGTGCCAGCAGTGCGGAAACAGGGGGCAGGTCTCCTTTCTTT.

The V gene is TRBV5-1, the J gene TRBJ2-1; 7 bases match TRBD2. This CDR3 has 14 amino acids. Germline values: CDR1 SGHRS, CDR2 YFSETQ. V gave up 4 bases and J gave up 8 bases; unmatched junction bases: 9. This chain's CDR3 is CASSRLGGSYEQFF. CDR3 DNA: TGCGCCAGCAGCCGCCTGGGCGGGAGTTATGAGCAGTTCTTC. Full variable domain (outside the CDR3, taken from reference TRBV5-1 and TRBJ2-1): KAGVTQTPRYLIKTRGQQVTLSCSPISGHRSVSWYQQTPGQGLQFLFEYFSETQRNKGNFPGRFSGRQFSNSRSEMNVSTLELGDSALYLCASSRLGGSYEQFFGPGTRLTVL.

This chain links TRBV2 with TRBJ2-1; 10 positions match TRBD2. This CDR3 spans 16 amino acids. Germline V gives CDR1 SNHLY, CDR2 FYNNEI. Trimming took 6 bases from V and 0 from J; bases not matched to a gene: 5. In DNA form, the CDR3 reads TGTGCCAGCAGGCCCACTAGCGGGGACTCCTACAATGAGCAGTTCTTC. Protein: CASRPTSGDSYNEQFF.

This clone was seen only once. The chain carries TRBV4-2 and TRBJ2-7; a possible D gene is TRBD2 (6 bases). Germline V CDR1 and CDR2: LGHNA, YNFKEQ. The length of the CDR3 is 12 residues. Trimming left V 1 base short and J 7 bases short, with 8 bases between. CDR3 sequence: CASSQVGGEQYF. CDR3 bases: TGTGCCAGCAGCCAAGTTGGGGGGGAGCAGTACTTC.

The V gene is TRBV2, the J gene TRBJ2-1; the match to TRBD1 covers 9 bases. With 3 bases clipped from V and 5 bases from J, the junction kept 11 bases outside the gene matches. The CDR3 has 17 residues. CDR1 SNHLY and CDR2 FYNNEI come from the germline V gene. DNA for the CDR3: TGTGCCAGCAGTGACGGGACAGGGTCCTGGGCGCACAATGAGCAGTTCTTC. This translates into CASSDGTGSWAHNEQFF.

This chain uses TRBV19 with TRBJ1-2; 11 bases are shared with TRBD1. This CDR3 is built from 14 residues. The V segment lost 6 bases and the J segment 5 bases; nucleotides outside the gene matches: 5. Germline CDR1 reads LNHDA; CDR2 reads SQIVND (reference sequence). CDR3 protein: CASRSGQGDYGYTF. The CDR3, as DNA: TGTGCCAGTAGATCGGGACAGGGGGATTATGGCTACACCTTC. The whole variable domain, filled in from reference TRBV19 and TRBJ1-2, reads DGGITQSPKYLFRKEGQNVTLSCEQNLNHDAMYWYRQDPGQGLRLIYYSQIVNDFQKGDIAEGYSVSREKKESFPLTVTSAQKNPTAFYLCASRSGQGDYGYTFGSGTRLTVV.

The chain is built from TRBV6-1 and TRBJ2-3; D ambiguous. CDR1 and CDR2 from the germline V gene are MNHNS and SASEGT. CDR3 length equals 12 residues. V was shortened by 2 bases and J by 3 bases, with 3 bases between the two germline ends. CDR3 nucleotide sequence: TGTGCCAGCAGTGAAATAACAGATACGCAGTATTTT. Protein sequence: CASSEITDTQYF.